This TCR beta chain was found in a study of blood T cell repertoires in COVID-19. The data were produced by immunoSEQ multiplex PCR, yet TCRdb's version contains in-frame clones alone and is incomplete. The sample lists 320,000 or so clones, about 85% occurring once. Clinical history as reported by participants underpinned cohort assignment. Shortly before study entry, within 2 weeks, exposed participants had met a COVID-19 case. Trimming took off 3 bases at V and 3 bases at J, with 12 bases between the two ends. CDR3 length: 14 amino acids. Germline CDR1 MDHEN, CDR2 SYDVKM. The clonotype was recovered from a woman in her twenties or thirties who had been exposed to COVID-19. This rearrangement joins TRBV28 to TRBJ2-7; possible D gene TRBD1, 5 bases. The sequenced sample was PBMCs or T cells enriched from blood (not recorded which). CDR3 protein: CASSFSRDFYEQYF. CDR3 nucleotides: TGTGCCAGCAGTTTTTCCAGGGATTTCTACGAGCAGTACTTC.